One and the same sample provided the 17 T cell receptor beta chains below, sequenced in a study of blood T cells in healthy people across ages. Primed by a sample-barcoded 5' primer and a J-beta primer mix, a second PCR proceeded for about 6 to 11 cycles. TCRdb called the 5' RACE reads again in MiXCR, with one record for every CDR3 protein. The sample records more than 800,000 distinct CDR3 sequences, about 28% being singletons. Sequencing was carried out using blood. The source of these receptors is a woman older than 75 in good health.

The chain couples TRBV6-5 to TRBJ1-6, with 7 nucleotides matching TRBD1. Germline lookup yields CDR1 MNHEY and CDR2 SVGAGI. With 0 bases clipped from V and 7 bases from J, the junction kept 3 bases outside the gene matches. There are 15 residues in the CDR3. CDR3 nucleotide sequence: TGTGCCAGCAGTTACTCTCCCAGGGGGAATTCACCCCTCCACTTT. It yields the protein CASSYSPRGNSPLHF.

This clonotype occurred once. The CDR3 spells CASSPPPAGSHGYTF. The CDR3, as DNA: TGTGCCAGCTCACCACCTCCGGCAGGGTCCCATGGCTACACCTTC. The V gene is TRBV18, the J gene TRBJ1-2, with a tentative D call TRBD1 (5 bases). Germline V CDR1 and CDR2: KGHSH, LQKENI. V lost 0 bases to trimming and J lost 6 bases, with 14 bases between them. The CDR3 totals 15 residues.

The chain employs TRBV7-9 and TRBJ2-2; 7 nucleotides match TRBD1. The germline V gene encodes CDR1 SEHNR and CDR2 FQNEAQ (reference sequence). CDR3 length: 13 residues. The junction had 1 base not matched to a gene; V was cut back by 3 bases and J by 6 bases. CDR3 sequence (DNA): TGTGCCAGCAGCTTCGGACAGGCCGGGGAGCTGTTTTTT. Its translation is CASSFGQAGELFF.

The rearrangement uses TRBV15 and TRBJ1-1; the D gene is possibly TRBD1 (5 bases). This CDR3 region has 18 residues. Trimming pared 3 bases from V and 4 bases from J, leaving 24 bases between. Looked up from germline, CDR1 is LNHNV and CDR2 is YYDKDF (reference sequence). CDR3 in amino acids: CATSSGRGGKGEVTEAFF. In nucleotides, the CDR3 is TGTGCCACCAGCAGCGGGCGCGGGGGGAAGGGAGAGGTCACTGAAGCTTTCTTT.

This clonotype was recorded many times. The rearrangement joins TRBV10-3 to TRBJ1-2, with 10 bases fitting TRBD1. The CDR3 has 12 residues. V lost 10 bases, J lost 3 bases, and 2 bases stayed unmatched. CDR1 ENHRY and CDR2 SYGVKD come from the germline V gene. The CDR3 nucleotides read TGTGCCACCGGACAGGGGGACTATGGCTACACCTTC. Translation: CATGQGDYGYTF.

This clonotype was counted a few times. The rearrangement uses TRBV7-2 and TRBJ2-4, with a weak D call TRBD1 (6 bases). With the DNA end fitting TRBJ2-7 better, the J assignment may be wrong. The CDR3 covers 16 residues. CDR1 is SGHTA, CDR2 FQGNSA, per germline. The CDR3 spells CASSLTGTLGPYEQYF. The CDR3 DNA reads TGTGCCAGCAGCTTGACGGGGACACTCGGACCCTACGAGCAGTACTTC.

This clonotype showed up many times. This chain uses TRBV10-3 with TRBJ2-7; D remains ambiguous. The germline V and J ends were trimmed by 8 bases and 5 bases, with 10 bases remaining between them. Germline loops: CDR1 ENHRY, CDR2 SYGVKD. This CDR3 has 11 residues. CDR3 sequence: CAIGRRDEQYF. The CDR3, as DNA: TGTGCCATCGGGCGCCGAGACGAGCAGTACTTC.

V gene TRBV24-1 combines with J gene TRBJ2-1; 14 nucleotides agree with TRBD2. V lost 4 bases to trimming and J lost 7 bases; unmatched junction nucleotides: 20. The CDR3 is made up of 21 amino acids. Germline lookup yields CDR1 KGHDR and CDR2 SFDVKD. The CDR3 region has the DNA TGTGCCACCAGTGACCGCTCGACTAGCGGGGGGGCCTCTGGGGGGAGGAATGAGCAGTTCTTC. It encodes CATSDRSTSGGASGGRNEQFF.

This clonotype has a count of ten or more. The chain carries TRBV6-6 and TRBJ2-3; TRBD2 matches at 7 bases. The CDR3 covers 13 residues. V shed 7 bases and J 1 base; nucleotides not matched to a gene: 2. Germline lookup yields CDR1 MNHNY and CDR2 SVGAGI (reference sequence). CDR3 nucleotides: TGTGCCAGCAAACGGGGGGGCACAGATACGCAGTATTTT. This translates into CASKRGGTDTQYF.

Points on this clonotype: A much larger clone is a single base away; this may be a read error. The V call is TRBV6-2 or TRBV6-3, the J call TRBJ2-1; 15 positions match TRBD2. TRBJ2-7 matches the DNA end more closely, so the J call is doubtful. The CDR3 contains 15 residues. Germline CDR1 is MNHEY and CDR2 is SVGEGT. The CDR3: CASSRGTSGGNEQYF. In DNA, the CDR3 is TGTGCCAGCAGCCGCGGGACTAGCGGGGGGAATGAGCAGTACTTC.

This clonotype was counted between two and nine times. This CDR3 reads CASSLALRGRRAEAFF. DNA for the CDR3: TGTGCCAGCAGCTTAGCCCTGCGAGGGCGTAGGGCTGAAGCTTTCTTT. The chain has TRBV7-2 and TRBJ1-1; D uncertain. Trimming left V 0 bases short and J 6 bases short, with 17 bases between. Per the germline V gene, CDR1 is SGHTA and CDR2 is FQGNSA. This CDR3 has 16 residues.

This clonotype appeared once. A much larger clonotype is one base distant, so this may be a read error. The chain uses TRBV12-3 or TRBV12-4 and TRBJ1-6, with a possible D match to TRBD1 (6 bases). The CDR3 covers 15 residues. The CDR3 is CASSLLVGGDSPPHF. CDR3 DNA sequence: TGTGCCAGCAGTTTATTAGTCGGGGGCGATTCACCCCCCCACTTT.

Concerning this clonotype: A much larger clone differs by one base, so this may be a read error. The CDR3 sequence: CASSLSSLAGGAMQYF. The CDR3 nucleotides read TGTGCCAGCAGTTTATCATCCCTAGCGGGGGGGGCGATGCAGTATTTT. The chain is built from TRBV27 and TRBJ2-3; TRBD2 matches 12 bases. Germline V lookup: CDR1 MNHEY, CDR2 SMNVEV (reference sequence). With V trimmed by 0 bases and J by 11 bases, 9 bases remained unmatched. The CDR3 has 16 amino acids.

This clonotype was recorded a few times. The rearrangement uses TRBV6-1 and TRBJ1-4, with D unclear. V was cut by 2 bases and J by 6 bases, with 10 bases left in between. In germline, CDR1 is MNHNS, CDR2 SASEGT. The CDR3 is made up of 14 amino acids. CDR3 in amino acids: CASSELFRDEKLFF. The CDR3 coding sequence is TGTGCCAGCAGTGAATTGTTTCGCGATGAAAAACTGTTTTTT.

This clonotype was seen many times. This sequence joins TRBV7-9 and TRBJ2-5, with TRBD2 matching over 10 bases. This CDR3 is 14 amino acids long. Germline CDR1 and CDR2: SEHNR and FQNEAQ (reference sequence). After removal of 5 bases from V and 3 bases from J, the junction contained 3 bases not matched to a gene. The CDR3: CASSPGLAEETQYF. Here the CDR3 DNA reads TGTGCCAGCAGCCCTGGACTAGCGGAAGAGACCCAGTACTTC.

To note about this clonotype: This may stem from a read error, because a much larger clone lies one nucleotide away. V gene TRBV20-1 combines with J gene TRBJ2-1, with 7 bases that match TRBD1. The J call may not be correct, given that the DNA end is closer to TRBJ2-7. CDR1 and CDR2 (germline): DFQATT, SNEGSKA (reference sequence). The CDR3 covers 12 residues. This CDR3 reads CSATRQGYEQYF. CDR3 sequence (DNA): TGCAGTGCTACGAGACAGGGATATGAGCAGTACTTC.

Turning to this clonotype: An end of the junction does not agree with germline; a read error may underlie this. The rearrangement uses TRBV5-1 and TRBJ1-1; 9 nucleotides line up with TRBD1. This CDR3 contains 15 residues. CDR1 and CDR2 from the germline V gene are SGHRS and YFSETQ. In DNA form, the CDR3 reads TGCGTCAGCAGCACTCAGGGACAGGGCGGGACTGAAGCTTTCTTT. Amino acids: CVSSTQGQGGTEAFF.